In its sample, the clone carrying this T cell receptor (beta chain) was seen many times. With 3 bases removed from V and 3 bases from J, the gap between germline ends came to 13 bases. The germline CDR1 and CDR2 sequences are SGHRS and YFSETQ. The CDR3 runs 14 residues. The data belong to a study of T cells in Graves' hyperthyroidism and ophthalmopathy. In the study overall: Staff took peripheral blood when the initial diagnosis was made, before any treatment began.

Authors of the study amplified TCR beta CDR3 regions from RNA transcripts. The HTBI primer set drove a first-round RT-PCR of the TCR CDR3. TCRdb independently ran MiXCR on the multiplex PCR reads; one entry per CDR3 protein. Among about 350,000 distinct CDR3 sequences listed, approximately 15% were seen once. What was sequenced was blood. The gene calls are TRBV5-1 and TRBJ2-7; D perhaps matches TRBD2 (6 bases). This sequence was found in a woman aged 25-40 years with Graves' hyperthyroidism. The CDR3 is CASSSPGTRYEQYF. CDR3 sequence (DNA): TGCGCCAGCAGCTCCCCCGGGACTCGCTACGAGCAGTACTTC.